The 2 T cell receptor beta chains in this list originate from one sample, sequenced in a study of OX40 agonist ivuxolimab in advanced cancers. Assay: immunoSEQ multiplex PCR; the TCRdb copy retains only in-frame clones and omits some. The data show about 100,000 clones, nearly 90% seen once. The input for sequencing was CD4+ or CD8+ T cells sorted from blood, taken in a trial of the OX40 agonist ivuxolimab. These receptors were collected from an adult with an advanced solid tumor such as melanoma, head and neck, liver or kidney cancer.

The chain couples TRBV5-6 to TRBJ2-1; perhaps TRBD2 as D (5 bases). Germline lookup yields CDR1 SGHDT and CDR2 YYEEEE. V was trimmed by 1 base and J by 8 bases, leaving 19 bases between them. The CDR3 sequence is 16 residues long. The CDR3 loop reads CASSLFDFSLADEQFF. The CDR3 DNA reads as TGTGCCAGCAGCTTGTTCGATTTTTCTCTAGCCGATGAGCAGTTCTTC.

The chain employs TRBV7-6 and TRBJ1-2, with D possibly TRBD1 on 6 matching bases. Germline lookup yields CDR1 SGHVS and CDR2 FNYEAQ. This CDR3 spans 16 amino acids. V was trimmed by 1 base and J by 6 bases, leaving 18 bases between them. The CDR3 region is CASSLGTTGPGNGYTF. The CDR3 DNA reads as TGTGCCAGCAGCTTAGGAACGACAGGACCCGGTAATGGCTACACCTTC.